This T cell receptor (beta chain) was captured by sequencing in a study of shared clonotypes between healthy human individuals. Whole-study context: Three CD4 naive, three CD4 memory, two CD8 naive and one CD8 memory plate were used per donor. Study-wide results and caveats: Donor clonotype sharing was expected to depend on sequencing depth.

Turning to this clone: No antigen is known for it.

Sorted-subset replicate PCRs used 200 ng DNA, approximately 27,000 T cell genomes. Libraries were prepared by immunoSEQ multiplex PCR; TCRdb keeps only in-frame clonotypes and omits some of them. Of about 2.1 million clones listed, about 93% are singletons. In the naive CD8 group, cells lacked CD45RO and were positively selected for CCR7, so terminally differentiated effector memory CD45RA+ cells were left out. Germline values: CDR1 SQVTM, CDR2 ANQGSEA. The CDR3 runs 13 residues. V lost 4 bases and J 5 bases, leaving 14 bases between the germline ends. The gene calls are TRBV29-1 and TRBJ1-2; tentative D call: TRBD1 (5 bases). The sequence was obtained from a man aged 18 to 29 in good health. Some clones in this sample may be carry-over from other donors' samples. The sample taken for sequencing was naive CD8+ T cells from PBMCs. The CDR3 protein is CSVVGGSLYGYTF. DNA for the CDR3: TGCAGCGTTGTTGGGGGGAGTCTGTATGGCTACACCTTC. Filled out from reference TRBV29-1 and TRBJ1-2, the complete variable domain reads SAVISQKPSRDICQRGTSLTIQCQVDSQVTMMFWYRQQPGQSLTLIATANQGSEATYESGFVIDKFPISRPNLTFSTLTVSNMSPEDSSIYLCSVVGGSLYGYTFGSGTRLTVV.